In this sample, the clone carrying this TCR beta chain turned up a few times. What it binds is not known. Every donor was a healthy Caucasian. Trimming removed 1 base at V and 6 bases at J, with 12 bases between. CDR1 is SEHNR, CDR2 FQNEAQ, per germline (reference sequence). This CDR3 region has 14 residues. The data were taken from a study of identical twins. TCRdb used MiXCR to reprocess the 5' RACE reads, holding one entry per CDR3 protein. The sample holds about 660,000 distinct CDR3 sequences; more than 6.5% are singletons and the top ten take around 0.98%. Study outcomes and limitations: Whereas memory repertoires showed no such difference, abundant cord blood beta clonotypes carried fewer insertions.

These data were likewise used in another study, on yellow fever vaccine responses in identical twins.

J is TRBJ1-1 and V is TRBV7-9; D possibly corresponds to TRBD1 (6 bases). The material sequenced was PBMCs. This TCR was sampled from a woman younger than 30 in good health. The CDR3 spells CASSLEGGPAEAFF. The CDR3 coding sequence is TGTGCCAGCAGCTTAGAGGGGGGGCCCGCTGAAGCTTTCTTT.